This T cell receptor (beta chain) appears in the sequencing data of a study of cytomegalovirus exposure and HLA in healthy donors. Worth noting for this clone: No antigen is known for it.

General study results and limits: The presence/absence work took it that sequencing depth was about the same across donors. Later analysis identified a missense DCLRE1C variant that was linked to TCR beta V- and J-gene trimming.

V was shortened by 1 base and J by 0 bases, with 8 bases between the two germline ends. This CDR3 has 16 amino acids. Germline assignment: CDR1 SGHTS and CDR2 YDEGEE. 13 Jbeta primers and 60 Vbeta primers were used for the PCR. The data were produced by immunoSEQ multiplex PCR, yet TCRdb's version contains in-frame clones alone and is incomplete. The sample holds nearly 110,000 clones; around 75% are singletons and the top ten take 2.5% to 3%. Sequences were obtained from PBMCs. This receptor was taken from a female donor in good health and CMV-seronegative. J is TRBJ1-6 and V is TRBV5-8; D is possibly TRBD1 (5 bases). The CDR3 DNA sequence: TGTGCCAGCAGCTTGTACCAGGGCTCCTATAATTCACCCCTCCACTTT. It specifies CASSLYQGSYNSPLHF.